The clone carrying this TCR beta chain was counted at least ten times. The antigen is undetermined. A TCRbeta library incorporating unique molecular identifiers was prepared. TCRdb processed the PCR reads anew with MiXCR; each CDR3 protein has one entry. The sample lists around 800,000 distinct CDR3 sequences, 16% occurring once. These data belong to a study of T-cell reconstitution after alpha-beta-depleted transplantation in children. CDR3 length equals 14 residues. Germline V gene lookup returns CDR1 SGHVS and CDR2 FNYEAQ. V was pared by 0 bases and J by 3 bases, with 8 bases between. Study-level results: Day-60 TCRbeta diversity that was high in some patients was derived from surviving recipient T cells and thymic progenitors. It was newly produced T cells that mostly accounted for T-cell counts and diversity one year after transplant. Several hundred expanded graft clones reportedly supplied alpha-beta T cells about two months after transplant.

This TCR came from a male patient younger than 18 who had a stem cell transplant for acute lymphoblastic leukemia, so the T cells may come from the graft donor. The rearrangement joins TRBV7-6 to TRBJ1-1; the D is unclear. The sample in question was PBMCs, mostly from graft donor cells, obtained 360 days after TCRalphabeta/CD19-depleted stem cell transplant. CDR3 DNA: TGTGCCAGCAGCTTAGCAGGTCGGGACACTGAAGCTTTCTTT. This codes for CASSLAGRDTEAFF.